The 22 T cell receptor beta chains reported below all come from one sample, sequenced in a study of blood T cell repertoires in COVID-19. This table comes from immunoSEQ multiplex PCR, and its TCRdb copy is limited to in-frame clones, with some not included. The sample has 180,000 or so clones; about nine tenths are singletons. The sample comprised PBMCs or T cells enriched from blood (not recorded which). These receptors all stem from a woman in her late teens or twenties who had recovered from COVID-19.

The rearrangement links TRBV4-1 to TRBJ2-7; D ambiguous. The V gene lost 0 bases and the J gene lost 4 bases, with 10 bases spanning the gap. Germline CDR1 and CDR2: MGHRA and YSYEKL. The CDR3 totals 14 residues. The CDR3 coding sequence is TGCGCCAGCAGCCAAGATCGTGGCTTTTACGAGCAGTACTTC. Translation gives CASSQDRGFYEQYF.

This chain joins TRBV2 and TRBJ2-1; maybe TRBD2 (6 bases). Trimming shortened V by 7 bases and J by 9 bases, and 22 bases separated the two germline ends. Germline CDR1 SNHLY, CDR2 FYNNEI. This CDR3 has 15 amino acids. The CDR3 loop reads CASTAGGEGSGEQFF. The CDR3 DNA follows: TGTGCCAGCACCGCCGGGGGAGAGGGGTCGGGTGAGCAGTTCTTC.

The rearrangement uses TRBV5-6 and TRBJ2-2; possible D gene TRBD2, 5 bases. From germline, CDR1 is SGHDT and CDR2 YYEEEE. V lost 1 base and J 1 base, leaving 8 bases between the germline ends. The CDR3 is 15 residues long. The CDR3 DNA reads TGTGCCAGCAGCTTGCACGGGGTGAACACCGGGGAGCTGTTTTTT. It encodes CASSLHGVNTGELFF.

V is TRBV18 and J is TRBJ2-1, with D perhaps matching TRBD1 (6 bases). The CDR3 contains 19 residues. Between the trimmed V and J ends, which lost 0 bases and 6 bases, there was a span of 24 bases. Germline V gives CDR1 KGHSH, CDR2 LQKENI. In nucleotides, the CDR3 is TGTGCCAGCTCACCACCGCTCGTCAGGGGAAAAAGGGTGAGCAATGAGCAGTTCTTC. Encoded protein: CASSPPLVRGKRVSNEQFF.

The chain's CDR3 is CSVEGIGQGGNYGYTF. The CDR3 DNA reads as TGCAGCGTTGAAGGGATTGGACAGGGGGGGAACTATGGCTACACCTTC. V usage is TRBV29-1 and J usage is TRBJ1-2, with TRBD1 identical over 10 bases. CDR1 and CDR2 from the germline V gene are SQVTM and ANQGSEA. The CDR3 loop spans 16 amino acids. V lost 1 base and J lost 2; bases outside the gene matches: 7.

V gene TRBV28 combines with J gene TRBJ2-7, with D tentatively TRBD2 (5 bases). Trimming took off 3 bases at V and 2 bases at J, with 17 bases between the two ends. In germline, CDR1 is MDHEN, CDR2 SYDVKM. CDR3 length: 16 residues. CDR3 sequence: CASSFSHGLWTYEQYF. In DNA, the CDR3 is TGTGCCAGCAGTTTCTCCCACGGACTCTGGACCTACGAGCAGTACTTC.

The rearrangement joins TRBV19 to TRBJ1-1, with unresolved D. Germline V CDR1 and CDR2: LNHDA, SQIVND (reference sequence). CDR3 length: 13 amino acids. V lost 5 bases to trimming and J lost 5 bases, with 12 bases between them. The CDR3 here is CASSSHPRTEAFF. The CDR3 nucleotides read TGTGCCAGTAGTTCCCACCCGAGGACTGAAGCTTTCTTT.

The J gene is TRBJ2-7, the V gene TRBV9, with 8 bases that match TRBD1. This CDR3 spans 15 amino acids. Germline loops: CDR1 SGDLS, CDR2 YYNGEE. V lost 4 bases and J lost 7; bases outside the gene matches: 13. The CDR3 nucleotides are TGTGCCAGCAGCCCACCGGACAGGGAAGGCGAAGAGCAGTACTTC. Encoded protein: CASSPPDREGEEQYF.

This chain links TRBV29-1 with TRBJ2-5, with 12 bases fitting TRBD2. Germline trimming cut 4 bases from V and 2 bases from J; bases unmatched to any gene: 2. Germline CDR1 and CDR2: SQVTM and ANQGSEA. The CDR3 loop spans 14 amino acids. The CDR3 nucleotides are TGCAGCGTTGCTGGACTAGCGGGACAAGAGACCCAGTACTTC. This translates into CSVAGLAGQETQYF.

This chain connects TRBV25-1 to TRBJ1-5; no clear D gene. The length of the CDR3 is 15 residues. The germline V and J ends were trimmed by 3 bases and 4 bases, with 13 bases remaining between them. From germline, CDR1 is MGHDK and CDR2 SYGVNS. The CDR3 DNA sequence: TGTGCCAGCAGTGATGGTAGGACTACGAATCAGCCCCAGCATTTT. Translating it yields CASSDGRTTNQPQHF.

This chain connects TRBV16 to TRBJ2-7, with 11 bases that match TRBD1. The CDR3 is 14 amino acids. The V gene's germline CDR1 is KGHSY and CDR2 FQNENV. V dropped 4 bases and J dropped 4; count of bases not matched to a gene: 3. The CDR3 sequence: CASSPGQGGYEQYF. For the CDR3, the DNA is TGTGCCAGCAGCCCGGGACAGGGGGGATACGAGCAGTACTTC.

The chain joins TRBV5-1 to TRBJ1-4; D is perhaps TRBD1 (5 bases). The CDR3 loop spans 15 amino acids. V lost 5 bases to trimming and J lost 4 bases, with 15 bases between them. Germline CDR1 is SGHRS and CDR2 is YFSETQ. CDR3 coding DNA: TGCGCCAGCAGTTATACAGGACAACTTAATGAAAAACTGTTTTTT. Translating gives CASSYTGQLNEKLFF.

V is TRBV6-5 and J is TRBJ2-7; 7 bases match TRBD1. CDR3 length: 14 residues. Germline V CDR1 and CDR2: MNHEY, SVGAGI. Losses at the gene ends were 5 bases for V and 5 bases for J; bases not matched to a gene: 9. Here the CDR3 DNA reads TGTGCCAGCAGTCCCGGGGACAGCCGAGACGAGCAGTACTTC. Encoded protein: CASSPGDSRDEQYF.

This chain connects TRBV9 to TRBJ2-2, with D possibly matching TRBD2 (6 bases). The CDR3 totals 17 residues. Trimming took off 0 bases at V and 7 bases at J, with 19 bases between the two ends. Looked up from germline, CDR1 is SGDLS and CDR2 is YYNGEE. CDR3 sequence: CASSVVGVPTRDGELFF. DNA of the CDR3: TGTGCCAGCAGCGTAGTAGGCGTACCTACGCGGGACGGGGAGCTGTTTTTT.

The chain has TRBV7-3 and TRBJ2-3, with 10 nucleotides matching TRBD2. Trimming cost V 4 bases and J 8 bases; bases outside gene matches: 12. Germline assignment: CDR1 SGHTA and CDR2 FQGTGA. The CDR3 length is 16 residues. CDR3 in DNA: TGTGCCAGCAGCTCCTCCGGGACTAGCGTAGGTCTTACGCAGTATTTT. Residues: CASSSSGTSVGLTQYF.

The V and J genes are TRBV9 and TRBJ1-6; 8 bases align to TRBD1. V trimming: 2 bases; J trimming: 6 bases; junction bases outside the gene matches: 1. The CDR3 loop spans 14 amino acids. In germline, CDR1 is SGDLS, CDR2 YYNGEE. In DNA, the CDR3 is TGTGCCAGCAGCGTCCAGGGGGCTAATTCACCCCTCCACTTT. Its protein is CASSVQGANSPLHF.

CDR3 in amino acids: CASSPGGTPIQETQYF. CDR3 DNA sequence: TGTGCCAGCAGCCCTGGTGGGACTCCTATTCAAGAGACCCAGTACTTC. The chain uses TRBV11-2 and TRBJ2-5; D is perhaps TRBD2 (6 bases). Germline V lookup: CDR1 SGHAT, CDR2 FQNNGV. CDR3 length: 16 residues. With 5 bases removed from V and 2 bases from J, the gap between germline ends came to 18 bases. Full variable domain (outside the CDR3, taken from reference TRBV11-2 and TRBJ2-5): EAGVAQSPRYKIIEKRQSVAFWCNPISGHATLYWYQQILGQGPKLLIQFQNNGVVDDSQLPKDRFSAERLKGVDSTLKIQPAKLEDSAVYLCASSPGGTPIQETQYFGPGTRLLVL.

The chain carries TRBV15 and TRBJ1-6; possibly TRBD1 for D (6 bases). The CDR3 loop spans 17 amino acids. Between the trimmed V and J ends, which lost 1 base and 5 bases, there was a span of 15 bases. CDR1 is LNHNV and CDR2 is YYDKDF in the germline V gene (reference sequence). The CDR3 sequence is CATSRGGGGAHNSPLHF. The CDR3 bases are TGTGCCACCAGCAGAGGAGGAGGGGGGGCTCATAATTCACCCCTCCACTTT.

V is TRBV5-5 and J is TRBJ2-7; TRBD1 might be the D (5 bases). Trimming removed 1 base from V and 3 bases from J, with 17 bases in between. This CDR3 region has 16 residues. The germline V gene has CDR1 SGHKS and CDR2 YYEKEE (reference sequence). The chain's CDR3 is CASSLLGVFSSYEQYF. CDR3 nucleotides: TGTGCCAGCAGCTTGTTAGGGGTTTTTAGTAGCTACGAGCAGTACTTC. The full variable domain, rest sourced from reference TRBV5-5 and TRBJ2-7, is DAGVTQSPTHLIKTRGQQVTLRCSPISGHKSVSWYQQVLGQGPQFIFQYYEKEERGRGNFPDRFSARQFPNYSSELNVNALLLGDSALYLCASSLLGVFSSYEQYFGPGTRLTVT.

The chain employs TRBV19 and TRBJ2-2, with no clear D. Between the trimmed V and J ends, which lost 3 bases and 1 base, there was a span of 9 bases. CDR3 length: 15 residues. Germline CDR1 and CDR2: LNHDA and SQIVND (reference sequence). The CDR3 spells CASSMGHENTGELFF. The CDR3 DNA reads as TGTGCCAGTAGTATGGGCCATGAGAACACCGGGGAGCTGTTTTTT.

V gene TRBV7-9 combines with J gene TRBJ1-2; the D gene is possibly TRBD1 (6 bases). Germline values: CDR1 SEHNR, CDR2 FQNEAQ (reference sequence). The V and J ends lost 1 base and 4 bases respectively, with 13 bases between them. The CDR3 is 15 amino acids. The DNA of the CDR3 is TGTGCCAGCAGCTTAGAGGACAGTCGTCTCTATGGCTACACCTTC. It is translated as CASSLEDSRLYGYTF.

The rearrangement links TRBV12-3 or TRBV12-4 to TRBJ2-1; the D is unclear. V lost 6 bases, J lost 0 bases, and 3 bases lay in between. The CDR3 contains 12 residues. The CDR3 coding sequence is TGTGCCAGCAGCGGCTCCTACAATGAGCAGTTCTTC. Its protein product is CASSGSYNEQFF.